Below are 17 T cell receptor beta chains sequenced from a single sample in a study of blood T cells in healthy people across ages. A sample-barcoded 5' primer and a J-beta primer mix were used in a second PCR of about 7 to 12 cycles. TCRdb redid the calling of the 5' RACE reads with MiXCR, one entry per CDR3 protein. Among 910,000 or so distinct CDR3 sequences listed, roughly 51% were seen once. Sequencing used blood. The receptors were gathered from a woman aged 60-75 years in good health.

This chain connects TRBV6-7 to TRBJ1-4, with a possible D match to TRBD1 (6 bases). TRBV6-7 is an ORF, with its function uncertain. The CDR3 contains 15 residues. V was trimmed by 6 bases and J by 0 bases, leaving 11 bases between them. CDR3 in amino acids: CASRQDSTTNEKLFF. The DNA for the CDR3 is TGTGCCAGCAGACAGGACAGCACAACTAATGAAAAACTGTTTTTT.

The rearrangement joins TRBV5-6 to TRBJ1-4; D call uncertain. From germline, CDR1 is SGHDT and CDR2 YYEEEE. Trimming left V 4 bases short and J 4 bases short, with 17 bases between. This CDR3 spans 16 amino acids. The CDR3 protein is CASSPRLGPGNEKLFF. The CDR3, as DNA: TGTGCCAGCAGCCCAAGGCTGGGTCCCGGTAATGAAAAACTGTTTTTT.

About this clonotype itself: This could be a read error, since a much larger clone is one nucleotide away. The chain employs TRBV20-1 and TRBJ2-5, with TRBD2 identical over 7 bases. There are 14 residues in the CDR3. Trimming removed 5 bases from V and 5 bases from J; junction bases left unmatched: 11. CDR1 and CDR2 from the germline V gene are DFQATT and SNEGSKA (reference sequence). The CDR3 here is CSACERDGLETQYF. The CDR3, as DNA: TGCAGTGCTTGTGAGCGGGATGGGCTTGAGACCCAGTACTTC.

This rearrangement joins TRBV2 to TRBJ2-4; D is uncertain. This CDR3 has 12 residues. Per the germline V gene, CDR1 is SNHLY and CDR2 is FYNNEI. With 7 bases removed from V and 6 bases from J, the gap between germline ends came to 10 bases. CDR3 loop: CASTSVGNIQYF. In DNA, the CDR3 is TGTGCCAGCACTTCAGTGGGAAACATTCAGTACTTC.

In DNA form, the CDR3 reads TGTGCCAGCAGCCAATCTTCCGAGTACCAAGAGACCCAGTACTTC. Encoded protein: CASSQSSEYQETQYF. The rearrangement joins TRBV16 to TRBJ2-5, with D unclear. Germline assignment: CDR1 KGHSY and CDR2 FQNENV. V dropped 0 bases and J dropped 0 bases, with 8 bases sitting between them. The CDR3 consists of 15 residues.

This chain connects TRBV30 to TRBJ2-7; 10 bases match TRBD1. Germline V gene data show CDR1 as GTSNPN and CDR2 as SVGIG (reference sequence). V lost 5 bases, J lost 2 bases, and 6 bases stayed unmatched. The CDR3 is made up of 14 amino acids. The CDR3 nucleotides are TGTGCCTGGGGATCGGGACAGGGGACCTACGAGCAGTACTTC. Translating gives CAWGSGQGTYEQYF.

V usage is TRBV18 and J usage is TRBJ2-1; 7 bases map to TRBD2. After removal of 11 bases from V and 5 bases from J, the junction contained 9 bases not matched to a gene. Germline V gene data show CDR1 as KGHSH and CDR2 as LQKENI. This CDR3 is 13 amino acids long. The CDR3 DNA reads TGTGCCGCCCTTGCTAGCGGCAACAATGAGCAGTTCTTC. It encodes CAALASGNNEQFF.

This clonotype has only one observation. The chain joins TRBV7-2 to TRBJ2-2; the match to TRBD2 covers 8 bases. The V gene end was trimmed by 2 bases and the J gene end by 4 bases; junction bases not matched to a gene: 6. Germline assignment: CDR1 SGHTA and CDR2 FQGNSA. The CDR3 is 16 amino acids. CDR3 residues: CASSLQAGAGTGELFF. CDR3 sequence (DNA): TGTGCCAGCAGCTTACAAGCGGGAGCTGGCACCGGGGAGCTGTTTTTT.

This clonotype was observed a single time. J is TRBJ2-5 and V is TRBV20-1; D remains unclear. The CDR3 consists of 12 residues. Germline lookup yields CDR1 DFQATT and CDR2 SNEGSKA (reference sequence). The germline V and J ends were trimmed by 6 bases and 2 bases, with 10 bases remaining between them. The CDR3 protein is CSASDSQETQYF. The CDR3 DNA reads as TGCAGTGCATCTGATTCACAAGAGACCCAGTACTTC.

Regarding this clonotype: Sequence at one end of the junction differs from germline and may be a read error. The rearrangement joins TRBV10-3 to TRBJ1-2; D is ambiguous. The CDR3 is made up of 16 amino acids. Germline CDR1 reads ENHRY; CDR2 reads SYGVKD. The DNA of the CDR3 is TGTGCCATCAGATCCGCCGAGGGAAGCCTGGGCTATGGTTACACCTTC. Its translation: CAIRSAEGSLGYGYTF.

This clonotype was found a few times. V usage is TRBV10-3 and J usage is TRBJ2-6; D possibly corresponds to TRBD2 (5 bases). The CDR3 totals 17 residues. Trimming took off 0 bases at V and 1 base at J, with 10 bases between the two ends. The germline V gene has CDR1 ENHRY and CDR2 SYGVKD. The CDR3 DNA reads TGTGCCATCAGTGAGTCCGCTGGGGAGTCTGGGGCCAACGTCCTGACTTTC. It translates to CAISESAGESGANVLTF.

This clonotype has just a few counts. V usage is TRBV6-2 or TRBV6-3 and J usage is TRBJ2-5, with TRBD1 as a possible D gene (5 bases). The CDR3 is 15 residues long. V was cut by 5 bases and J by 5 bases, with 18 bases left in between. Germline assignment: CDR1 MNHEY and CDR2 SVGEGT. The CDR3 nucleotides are TGTGCCAGCAGTGAGTGGACACCCAAGAGGGAGACCCAGTACTTC. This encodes CASSEWTPKRETQYF.

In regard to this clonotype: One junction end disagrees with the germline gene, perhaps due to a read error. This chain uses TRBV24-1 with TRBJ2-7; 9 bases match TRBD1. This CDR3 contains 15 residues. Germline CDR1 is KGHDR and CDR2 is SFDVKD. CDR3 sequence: CATSDLRDRDGERYF. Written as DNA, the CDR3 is TGTGCCACCAGTGATTTAAGGGACAGGGATGGCGAGCGGTACTTC.

In nucleotides, the CDR3 is TGTGCCAGCAGCGTTGGACAGGGGTTGGGCTACACCTTC. Amino acid sequence: CASSVGQGLGYTF. The chain is built from TRBV11-2 and TRBJ1-2; 9 bases match TRBD1. The CDR3 sequence is 13 residues long. With V trimmed by 5 bases and J by 8 bases, 6 bases remained unmatched. Germline V gene sequence: CDR1 SGHAT, CDR2 FQNNGV.

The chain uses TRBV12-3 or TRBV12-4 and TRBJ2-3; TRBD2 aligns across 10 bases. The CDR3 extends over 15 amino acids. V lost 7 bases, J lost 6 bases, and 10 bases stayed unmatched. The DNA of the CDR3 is TGTGCCAGCACCCCGGGCCGAGCGGGAGGGGATACGCAGTATTTT. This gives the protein CASTPGRAGGDTQYF.

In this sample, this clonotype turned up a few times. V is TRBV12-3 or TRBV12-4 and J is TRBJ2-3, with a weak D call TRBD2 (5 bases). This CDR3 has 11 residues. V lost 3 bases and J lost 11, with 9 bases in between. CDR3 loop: CASSFAGGQYF. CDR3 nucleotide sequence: TGTGCCAGCAGTTTCGCAGGAGGGCAGTATTTT.

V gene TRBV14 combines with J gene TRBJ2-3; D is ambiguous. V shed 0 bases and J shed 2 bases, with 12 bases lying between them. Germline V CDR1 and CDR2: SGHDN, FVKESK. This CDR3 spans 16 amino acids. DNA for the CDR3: TGTGCCAGCAGCCAAGAGCCAGGCCTTAACACAGATACGCAGTATTTT. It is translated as CASSQEPGLNTDTQYF.